A selection of T cell receptor beta chains follows, all from one sample in a study of T cells in localized non-small cell lung cancer. Produced via immunoSEQ multiplex PCR; TCRdb's table is partial and in-frame only. The table includes fewer than 25,000 clones, approximately 87% detected once. Sample: peripheral blood, taken before any cancer treatment. All receptors derive from a woman between 40 and 69 years old with stage I lung adenocarcinoma. Both conserved end residues are part of each CDR3. Fields, in order: V gene, D gene, clone size, J gene, CDR3 protein, CDR3 DNA. A D gene is named only where the DNA matches it firmly. Size is stated for part of the rows, as once, few or many counts, or as a class when the clone is expanded.

V gene: TRBV5-1
D gene: -
clone size: -
J gene: TRBJ2-5
CDR3 protein: CASSPVGGRETQYF
CDR3 DNA: TGCGCCAGCTCGCCCGTGGGGGGGCGGGAGACCCAGTACTTC

V gene: TRBV5-1
D gene: -
clone size: -
J gene: TRBJ2-3
CDR3 protein: CASLDSTDTQYF
CDR3 DNA: TGCGCCAGCTTGGACTCCACAGATACGCAGTATTTT

V gene: TRBV14
D gene: -
clone size: -
J gene: TRBJ2-5
CDR3 protein: CASSQDKYRGGRKETQYF
CDR3 DNA: TGTGCCAGCAGCCAAGATAAGTACAGGGGAGGTAGAAAGGAGACCCAGTACTTC

V gene: TRBV15
D gene: TRBD1
clone size: -
J gene: TRBJ1-4
CDR3 protein: CATSDRARANEKLFF
CDR3 DNA: TGTGCCACCAGCGACAGGGCTAGAGCTAATGAAAAACTGTTTTTT

V gene: TRBV7-2
D gene: TRBD2
clone size: -
J gene: TRBJ2-3
CDR3 protein: CASSLAGGGATDTQYF
CDR3 DNA: TGTGCCAGCAGCTTAGCCGGCGGGGGTGCCACAGATACGCAGTATTTT

V gene: TRBV4-2
D gene: -
clone size: -
J gene: TRBJ2-2
CDR3 protein: CASSQESSNTGELFF
CDR3 DNA: TGTGCCAGCAGCCAAGAATCCTCCAACACCGGGGAGCTGTTTTTT

V gene: TRBV6-4
D gene: TRBD2
clone size: -
J gene: TRBJ2-3
CDR3 protein: CASSAGGTDTQYF
CDR3 DNA: TGTGCCAGCAGTGCGGGGGGGACAGATACGCAGTATTTT

V gene: TRBV7-2
D gene: TRBD2
clone size: -
J gene: TRBJ2-7
CDR3 protein: CASSLFPSGGEYF
CDR3 DNA: TGTGCCAGCAGCTTATTCCCTAGCGGGGGGGAGTACTTC

V gene: TRBV15
D gene: -
clone size: -
J gene: TRBJ2-7
CDR3 protein: CATSRGDANYEQYF
CDR3 DNA: TGTGCCACCAGCAGAGGGGATGCTAACTACGAGCAGTACTTC

V gene: TRBV5-6
D gene: TRBD1
clone size: -
J gene: TRBJ2-5
CDR3 protein: CASSFNRGLETQYF
CDR3 DNA: TGTGCCAGCAGCTTTAACAGGGGGCTCGAGACCCAGTACTTC

V gene: TRBV28
D gene: -
clone size: -
J gene: TRBJ2-5
CDR3 protein: CASSGWSQETQYF
CDR3 DNA: TGTGCCAGCAGCGGATGGTCTCAAGAGACCCAGTACTTC

V gene: TRBV6-5
D gene: TRBD1
clone size: -
J gene: TRBJ1-2
CDR3 protein: CASSRQGGSYTF
CDR3 DNA: TGTGCCAGCAGCCGACAGGGTGGGAGCTACACCTTC

V gene: TRBV2
D gene: -
clone size: -
J gene: TRBJ1-2
CDR3 protein: CATFRGHYGYTF
CDR3 DNA: TGTGCCACATTCCGGGGGCACTATGGCTACACCTTC

V gene: TRBV6-4
D gene: TRBD2
clone size: -
J gene: TRBJ2-3
CDR3 protein: CASSTLAGGDTQYF
CDR3 DNA: TGTGCCAGCAGTACACTAGCGGGGGGGGATACGCAGTATTTT

V gene: TRBV15
D gene: -
clone size: -
J gene: TRBJ1-1
CDR3 protein: CATSRVIGTEAFF
CDR3 DNA: TGTGCCACGTCCAGGGTAATAGGAACTGAAGCTTTCTTT

V gene: TRBV4-1
D gene: -
clone size: -
J gene: TRBJ1-2
CDR3 protein: CASRTSGAQGGYTF
CDR3 DNA: TGCGCCAGCAGAACTTCGGGAGCCCAGGGTGGCTACACCTTC

V gene: TRBV12-5
D gene: TRBD1
clone size: -
J gene: TRBJ2-7
CDR3 protein: CASGSSRRQGNEQYF
CDR3 DNA: TGTGCTAGTGGTTCCAGCAGACGACAGGGGAACGAGCAGTACTTC

V gene: TRBV6-7
D gene: -
clone size: -
J gene: TRBJ1-1
CDR3 protein: CASSPTTGLRWTEAFF
CDR3 DNA: TGTGCCAGCAGTCCTACGACAGGACTCAGGTGGACTGAAGCTTTCTTT

V gene: TRBV2
D gene: TRBD1
clone size: -
J gene: TRBJ1-3
CDR3 protein: CASITGESGNTIYF
CDR3 DNA: TGTGCCAGCATTACAGGGGAGTCTGGAAACACCATATATTTT

V gene: TRBV7-2
D gene: TRBD2
clone size: -
J gene: TRBJ2-7
CDR3 protein: CASSLGSGVVVYEQYF
CDR3 DNA: TGTGCCAGCAGCTTAGGGAGCGGGGTCGTGGTCTACGAGCAGTACTTC

V gene: TRBV13
D gene: -
clone size: -
J gene: TRBJ1-1
CDR3 protein: CASSPRASNTEAFF
CDR3 DNA: TGTGCCAGCAGCCCCCGGGCCTCGAACACTGAAGCTTTCTTT

V gene: TRBV4-2
D gene: TRBD1
clone size: -
J gene: TRBJ1-1
CDR3 protein: CASSREQGVNTEAFF
CDR3 DNA: TGTGCCAGCAGCCGAGAACAGGGGGTGAACACTGAAGCTTTCTTT

V gene: TRBV9
D gene: TRBD1
clone size: -
J gene: TRBJ2-5
CDR3 protein: CASSVGGQGEETQYF
CDR3 DNA: TGTGCCAGCAGCGTAGGAGGACAGGGGGAAGAGACCCAGTACTTC

V gene: TRBV7-2
D gene: -
clone size: -
J gene: TRBJ1-3
CDR3 protein: CASSLAAGVGNTIYF
CDR3 DNA: TGTGCCAGCAGCTTAGCGGCAGGGGTTGGAAACACCATATATTTT

V gene: TRBV30
D gene: -
clone size: -
J gene: TRBJ1-1
CDR3 protein: CAWGTMNTEAFF
CDR3 DNA: TGTGCCTGGGGGACAATGAACACTGAAGCTTTCTTT

V gene: TRBV2
D gene: TRBD2
clone size: -
J gene: TRBJ2-7
CDR3 protein: CADRLAGAYEQYF
CDR3 DNA: TGTGCCGATAGACTAGCGGGGGCCTACGAGCAGTACTTC

V gene: TRBV7-3
D gene: TRBD1
clone size: -
J gene: TRBJ2-5
CDR3 protein: CASSQTGESQETQYF
CDR3 DNA: TGTGCCAGCAGCCAAACAGGGGAGAGCCAAGAGACCCAGTACTTC

V gene: TRBV6-5
D gene: -
clone size: -
J gene: TRBJ2-7
CDR3 protein: CASSYGDNTYEQYF
CDR3 DNA: TGTGCCAGCAGTTACGGGGACAACACCTACGAGCAGTACTTC

V gene: TRBV28
D gene: TRBD2
clone size: -
J gene: TRBJ2-5
CDR3 protein: CASSLRSGGVETQYF
CDR3 DNA: TGTGCCAGCAGTTTACGGAGCGGGGGGGTGGAGACCCAGTACTTC

V gene: TRBV11-3
D gene: TRBD1
clone size: once
J gene: TRBJ2-1
CDR3 protein: CASSLDRGSHNEQFF
CDR3 DNA: TGTGCCAGCAGCTTGGACAGGGGGTCGCACAATGAGCAGTTCTTC

V gene: TRBV19
D gene: TRBD1
clone size: -
J gene: TRBJ1-1
CDR3 protein: CASSIGTGGTEAFF
CDR3 DNA: TGTGCCAGTAGTATCGGGACAGGGGGCACTGAAGCTTTCTTT

V gene: TRBV6-6
D gene: -
clone size: -
J gene: TRBJ1-5
CDR3 protein: CASSYSGGDNQPQHF
CDR3 DNA: TGTGCCAGCAGTTACTCCGGGGGAGATAATCAGCCCCAGCATTTT

V gene: TRBV19
D gene: -
clone size: -
J gene: TRBJ1-1
CDR3 protein: CASTQRGEAFF
CDR3 DNA: TGTGCCAGTACCCAACGAGGGGAAGCTTTCTTT

V gene: TRBV6-1
D gene: -
clone size: -
J gene: TRBJ2-5
CDR3 protein: CASRGREMETQYF
CDR3 DNA: TGTGCCAGCAGGGGTCGGGAAATGGAGACCCAGTACTTC

V gene: TRBV19
D gene: -
clone size: once
J gene: TRBJ1-1
CDR3 protein: CASRGASQAFF
CDR3 DNA: TGTGCCAGTAGGGGGGCATCCCAAGCTTTCTTT

V gene: TRBV7-2
D gene: -
clone size: -
J gene: TRBJ2-5
CDR3 protein: CASSSAVETQYF
CDR3 DNA: TGTGCCAGCAGCTCCGCTGTGGAGACCCAGTACTTC

V gene: TRBV7-3
D gene: -
clone size: -
J gene: TRBJ1-1
CDR3 protein: CASSPHEGHTWGNTEAFF
CDR3 DNA: TGTGCCAGCAGCCCCCACGAGGGACATACTTGGGGCAACACTGAAGCTTTCTTT

V gene: TRBV10-3
D gene: -
clone size: -
J gene: TRBJ1-1
CDR3 protein: CAISEPGRNTEAFF
CDR3 DNA: TGTGCCATCAGTGAGCCCGGGAGGAACACTGAAGCTTTCTTT

V gene: TRBV28
D gene: -
clone size: once
J gene: TRBJ2-3
CDR3 protein: CASSPPGGDYTQYF
CDR3 DNA: TGTGCCAGCAGCCCACCCGGAGGGGACTATACGCAGTATTTT

V gene: TRBV28
D gene: -
clone size: -
J gene: TRBJ1-5
CDR3 protein: CASRASHFLNSLHSNQPQHF
CDR3 DNA: TGTGCCAGCAGGGCTAGCCACTTCCTGAATAGCCTCCATAGCAATCAGCCCCAGCATTTT

V gene: TRBV11-3
D gene: -
clone size: -
J gene: TRBJ1-3
CDR3 protein: CASSLIRGDTIYF
CDR3 DNA: TGTGCCAGCAGCTTAATCCGGGGGGACACCATATATTTT

V gene: TRBV5-1
D gene: -
clone size: -
J gene: TRBJ2-7
CDR3 protein: CASSLAAPRGPAGEQYF
CDR3 DNA: TGCGCCAGCAGCTTGGCGGCCCCTCGGGGACCCGCGGGGGAGCAGTACTTC

V gene: TRBV5-6
D gene: -
clone size: -
J gene: TRBJ1-1
CDR3 protein: CASSWTLSNTEAFF
CDR3 DNA: TGTGCCAGCAGCTGGACACTATCGAACACTGAAGCTTTCTTT

V gene: TRBV20-1
D gene: -
clone size: few
J gene: TRBJ2-5
CDR3 protein: CSAGGETQYF
CDR3 DNA: TGCAGTGCCGGAGGCGAGACCCAGTACTTC

V gene: TRBV7-9
D gene: -
clone size: -
J gene: TRBJ2-7
CDR3 protein: CASSRPSAYEQYF
CDR3 DNA: TGTGCCAGCAGCCGTCCTAGCGCCTACGAGCAGTACTTC

V gene: TRBV6-6
D gene: -
clone size: -
J gene: TRBJ2-3
CDR3 protein: CASSNPSTDTQYF
CDR3 DNA: TGTGCCAGCAGTAACCCTTCCACAGATACGCAGTATTTT

V gene: TRBV7-3
D gene: TRBD1
clone size: -
J gene: TRBJ2-3
CDR3 protein: CASSFGTGGGDTQYF
CDR3 DNA: TGTGCCAGCAGCTTTGGGACAGGGGGCGGAGATACGCAGTATTTT

V gene: TRBV7-8
D gene: -
clone size: -
J gene: TRBJ1-2
CDR3 protein: CASSLGTRNYGYTF
CDR3 DNA: TGTGCCAGCAGCTTAGGGACCAGAAACTATGGCTACACCTTC

V gene: TRBV6-4
D gene: TRBD2
clone size: -
J gene: TRBJ2-1
CDR3 protein: CASSGTSGGYNEQFF
CDR3 DNA: TGTGCCAGCAGTGGGACTAGCGGGGGGTACAATGAGCAGTTCTTC

V gene: TRBV27
D gene: -
clone size: -
J gene: TRBJ2-5
CDR3 protein: CASSLQYQETQYF
CDR3 DNA: TGTGCCAGCAGTTTACAGTACCAAGAGACCCAGTACTTC

V gene: TRBV5-6
D gene: -
clone size: -
J gene: TRBJ2-7
CDR3 protein: CASSPKRDFTSSYEQYF
CDR3 DNA: TGTGCCAGCAGCCCAAAGAGAGATTTTACCTCCTCCTACGAGCAGTACTTC

V gene: TRBV10-3
D gene: -
clone size: -
J gene: TRBJ1-1
CDR3 protein: CAISESAMNTEAFF
CDR3 DNA: TGTGCCATCAGTGAGTCGGCGATGAACACTGAAGCTTTCTTT